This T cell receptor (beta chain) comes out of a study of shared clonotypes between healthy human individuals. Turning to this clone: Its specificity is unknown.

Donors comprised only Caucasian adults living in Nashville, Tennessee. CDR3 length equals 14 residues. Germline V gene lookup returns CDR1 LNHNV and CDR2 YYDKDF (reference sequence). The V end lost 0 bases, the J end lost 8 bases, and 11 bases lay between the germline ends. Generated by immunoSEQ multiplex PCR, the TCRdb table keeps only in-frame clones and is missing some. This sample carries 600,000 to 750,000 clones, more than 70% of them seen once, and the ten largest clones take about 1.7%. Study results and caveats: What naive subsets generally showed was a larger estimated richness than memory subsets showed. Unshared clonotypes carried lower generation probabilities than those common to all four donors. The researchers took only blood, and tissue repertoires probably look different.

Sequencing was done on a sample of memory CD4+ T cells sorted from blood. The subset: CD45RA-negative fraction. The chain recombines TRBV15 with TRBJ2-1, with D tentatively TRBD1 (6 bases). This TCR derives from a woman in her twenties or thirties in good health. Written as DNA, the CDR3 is TGTGCCACCAGCAGAGATGTGGGGGCCGATGAGCAGTTCTTC. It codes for CATSRDVGADEQFF.